This T cell receptor (beta chain) was identified during a study of blood T cell repertoires in COVID-19. Study-level background: Spain, Italy and the United States supplied samples that represented acute and convalescent COVID-19. T cells, B-cell-depleted T cells, or PBMCs supplied cDNA or gDNA.

The CDR3 covers 14 residues. The V end lost 4 bases, the J end lost 0 bases, and 8 bases lay between the germline ends. CDR1 is SGHRS and CDR2 is YFSETQ in the germline V gene. Authors' analysis steps: Counts of nucleated cells, estimated from reference gene primer amplification, were obtained. The repertoire was sequenced with immunoSEQ multiplex PCR; TCRdb's copy has only in-frame clones and lacks some. Clonal size and the V and J genes are those of that table, whereas D and trimming came from the DNA. Among about 95,000 clones listed, about 80% were seen once. The clonotype comes from a human donor in a cohort sampled during active COVID-19. The chain carries TRBV5-1 and TRBJ2-1; the D is unclear. Sequences were obtained from peripheral blood. CDR3 sequence reads: CASSTESSYNEQFF. Here the CDR3 DNA reads TGCGCCAGCAGCACGGAGAGCTCCTACAATGAGCAGTTCTTC.